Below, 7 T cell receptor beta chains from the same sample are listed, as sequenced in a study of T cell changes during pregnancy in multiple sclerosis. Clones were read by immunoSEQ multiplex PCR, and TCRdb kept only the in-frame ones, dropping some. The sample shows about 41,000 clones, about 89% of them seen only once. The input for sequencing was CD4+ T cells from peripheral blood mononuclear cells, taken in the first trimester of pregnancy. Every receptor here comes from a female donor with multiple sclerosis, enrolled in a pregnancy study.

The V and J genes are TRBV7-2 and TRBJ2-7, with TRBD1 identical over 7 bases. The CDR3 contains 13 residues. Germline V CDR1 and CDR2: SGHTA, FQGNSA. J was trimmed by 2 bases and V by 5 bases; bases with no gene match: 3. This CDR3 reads CASSPGQTYEQYF. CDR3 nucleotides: TGTGCCAGCAGCCCGGGACAGACCTACGAGCAGTACTTC.

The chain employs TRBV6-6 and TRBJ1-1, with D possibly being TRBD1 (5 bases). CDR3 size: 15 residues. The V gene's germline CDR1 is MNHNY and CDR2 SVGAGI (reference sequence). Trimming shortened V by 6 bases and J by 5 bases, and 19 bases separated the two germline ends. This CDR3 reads CASRTLGAGDTEAFF. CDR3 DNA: TGTGCCAGCAGAACGCTTGGGGCGGGGGATACTGAAGCTTTCTTT.

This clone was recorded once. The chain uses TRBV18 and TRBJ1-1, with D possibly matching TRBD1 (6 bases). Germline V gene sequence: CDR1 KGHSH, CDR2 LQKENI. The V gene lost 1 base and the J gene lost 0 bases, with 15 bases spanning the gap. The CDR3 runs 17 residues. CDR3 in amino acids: CASSPRRQGTMNTEAFF. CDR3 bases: TGTGCCAGCTCACCACGGAGGCAGGGGACGATGAACACTGAAGCTTTCTTT.

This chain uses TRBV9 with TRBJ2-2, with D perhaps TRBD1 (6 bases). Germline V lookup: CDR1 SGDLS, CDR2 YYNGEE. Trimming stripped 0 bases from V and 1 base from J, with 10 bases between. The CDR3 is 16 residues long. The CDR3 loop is CASSVGLGQNTGELFF. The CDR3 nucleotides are TGTGCCAGCAGCGTAGGTCTGGGACAGAACACCGGGGAGCTGTTTTTT.

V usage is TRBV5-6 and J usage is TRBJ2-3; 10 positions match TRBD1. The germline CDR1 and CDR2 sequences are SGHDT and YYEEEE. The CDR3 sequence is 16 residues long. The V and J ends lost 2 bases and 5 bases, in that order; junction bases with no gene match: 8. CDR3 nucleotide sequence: TGTGCCAGCAGCTTAAGGACAGGGGGAAACGGAGATACGCAGTATTTT. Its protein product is CASSLRTGGNGDTQYF.

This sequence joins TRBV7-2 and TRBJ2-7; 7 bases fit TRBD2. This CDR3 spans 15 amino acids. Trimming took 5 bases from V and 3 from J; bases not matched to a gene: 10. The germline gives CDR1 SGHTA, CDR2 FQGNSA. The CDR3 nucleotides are TGTGCCAGCAGCAAGAGGTCCTGGGAGGGCTACGAGCAGTACTTC. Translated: CASSKRSWEGYEQYF.

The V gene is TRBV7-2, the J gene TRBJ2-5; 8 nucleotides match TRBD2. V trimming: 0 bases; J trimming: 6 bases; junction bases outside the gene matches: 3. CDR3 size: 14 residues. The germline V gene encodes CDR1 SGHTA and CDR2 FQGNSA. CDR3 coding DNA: TGTGCCAGCAGCTTAGCGCAGCGGGAGAAGACCCAGTACTTC. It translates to CASSLAQREKTQYF.